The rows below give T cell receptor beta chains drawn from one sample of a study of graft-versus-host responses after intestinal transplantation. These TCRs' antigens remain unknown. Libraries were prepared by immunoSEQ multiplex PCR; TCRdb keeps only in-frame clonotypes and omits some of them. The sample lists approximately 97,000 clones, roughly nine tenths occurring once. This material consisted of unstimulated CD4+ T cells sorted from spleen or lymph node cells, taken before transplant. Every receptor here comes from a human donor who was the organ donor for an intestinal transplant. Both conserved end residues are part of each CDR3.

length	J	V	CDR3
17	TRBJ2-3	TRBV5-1	CASRGQAGAISTDTQYF
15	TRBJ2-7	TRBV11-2	CASSLRLGTGYEQYF
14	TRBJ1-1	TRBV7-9	CASSHRVGDTEAFF
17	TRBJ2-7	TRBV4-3	CASSQKRWRAGTFEQYF
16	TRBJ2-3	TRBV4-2	CASSQSGRGDSDTQYF
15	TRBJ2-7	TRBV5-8	CASSLSGVQGYEQYF
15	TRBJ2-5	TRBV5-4	CASSGRTTAQETQYF
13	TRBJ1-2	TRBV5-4	CASSSKTRWGYTF
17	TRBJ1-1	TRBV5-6	CASSGGQGARMNTEAFF
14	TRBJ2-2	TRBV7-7	CASSRDRATGELFF
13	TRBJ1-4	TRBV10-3	CAIRSTADEKLFF
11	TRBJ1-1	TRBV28	CASFGATEAFF
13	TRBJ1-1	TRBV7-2	CASSPGQGREAFF
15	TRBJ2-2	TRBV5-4	CASSLGTVSTGELFF
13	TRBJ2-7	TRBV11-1	CASSFSRSYEQYF
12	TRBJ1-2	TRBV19	CASSIHNYGYTF
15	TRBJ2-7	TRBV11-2	CASSVNSQGPYEQYF
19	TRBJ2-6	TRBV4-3	CASSQYDGTGEAGANVLTF
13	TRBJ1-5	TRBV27	CASSTGGSQPQHF
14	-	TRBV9	CASSVGPLSYEQYF
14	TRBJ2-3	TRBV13	CASSPDRVTDTQYF
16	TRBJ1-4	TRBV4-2	CASSQDESPSGYGLFF
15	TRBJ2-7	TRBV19	CASSRGDSPTSEQYF
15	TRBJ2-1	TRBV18	CASSPRASGGNEQFF
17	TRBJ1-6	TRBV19	CASSTQTGMVLNSPLHF
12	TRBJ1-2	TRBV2	CASRADTYGYTF
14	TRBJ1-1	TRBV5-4	CASSLRAGGTEAFF
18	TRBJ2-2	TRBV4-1	CASSQEGVGLGYTGELFF
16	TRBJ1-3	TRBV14	CASSQRQGSSGNTIYF
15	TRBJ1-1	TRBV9	CASSVIGGAGTEAFF
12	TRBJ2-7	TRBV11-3	CASSLDNYEQYF
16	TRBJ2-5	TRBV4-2	CASSQDGGGARETQYF
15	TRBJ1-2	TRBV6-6	CASSTGTGGDYGYTF
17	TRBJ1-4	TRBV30	CAWHPPGGGKTNEKLFF
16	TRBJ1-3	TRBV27	CASRSSLGTAGNTIYF
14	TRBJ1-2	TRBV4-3	CASSQDWGLDGYTF
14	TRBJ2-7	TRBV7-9	CASSLAQGAGEQYF
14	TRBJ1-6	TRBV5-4	CASSPGTLDSPLHF
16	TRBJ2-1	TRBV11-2	CASSLRLAGVRNEQFF
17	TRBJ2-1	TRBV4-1	CASSQDRGGPSYNEQFF
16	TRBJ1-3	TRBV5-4	CASSQGQINSGNTIYF
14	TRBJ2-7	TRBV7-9	CASSLMLSSYEQYF
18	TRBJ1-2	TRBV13	CASSLSGQGLLSGYGYTF